The 31 T cell receptor beta chains listed next were all sequenced from one sample in a study of cytomegalovirus exposure and HLA in healthy donors. The PCR ran on 60 Vbeta and 13 Jbeta primers. Sequencing used immunoSEQ multiplex PCR; TCRdb keeps in-frame clones, though not all of them. The sample includes 140,000 to 150,000 clones, 84% of them seen just once. The material sequenced was PBMCs. The receptors originated from a boy aged 2 to 9 in good health and CMV-seronegative.

This clone was counted a few times. V is TRBV11-2 and J is TRBJ1-5, with D tentatively TRBD1 (5 bases). Germline V gene lookup returns CDR1 SGHAT and CDR2 FQNNGV. Trimming shortened V by 4 bases and J by 7 bases, and 20 bases separated the two germline ends. The CDR3 loop spans 16 amino acids. The CDR3 here is CASSSLAGKGRQPQHF. CDR3 bases: TGTGCCAGCAGCTCCTTAGCAGGGAAAGGACGGCAGCCCCAGCATTTT.

The J gene is TRBJ2-1, the V gene TRBV6-5; TRBD2 matches 8 bases. The CDR3 is 14 amino acids. The V gene's germline CDR1 is MNHEY and CDR2 SVGAGI. J gave up 6 bases and V 7 bases, and 8 bases lay outside the gene matches. CDR3 bases: TGTGCCAGCACCCGGGGGGGGGCGCGCAATGAGCAGTTCTTC. Amino acids: CASTRGGARNEQFF.

The rearrangement links TRBV2 to TRBJ1-1; 7 bases fit TRBD1. Germline V CDR1 and CDR2: SNHLY, FYNNEI. The ends lost 6 bases at V and 8 bases at J; junction bases unmatched: 3. This CDR3 has 11 amino acids. The CDR3 nucleotides are TGTGCCAGCAGGACACAGGGGGAAGCTTTCTTT. Encoded protein: CASRTQGEAFF.

V usage is TRBV9 and J usage is TRBJ2-2, with unresolved D. The germline CDR1 and CDR2 sequences are SGDLS and YYNGEE. Trimming took off 0 bases at V and 2 bases at J, with 14 bases between the two ends. The CDR3 length is 17 residues. CDR3 amino acids: CASSVAPGPPNTGELFF. CDR3 DNA: TGTGCCAGCAGCGTAGCCCCAGGCCCTCCAAACACCGGGGAGCTGTTTTTT. The full variable domain, with the rest looked up from reference TRBV9 and TRBJ2-2, is DSGVTQTPKHLITATGQRVTLRCSPRSGDLSVYWYQQSLDQGLQFLIQYYNGEERAKGNILERFSAQQFPDLHSELNLSSLELGDSALYFCASSVAPGPPNTGELFFGEGSRLTVL.

The gene calls are TRBV5-4 and TRBJ2-5, with 9 bases aligning to TRBD2. The CDR3 runs 15 residues. V lost 0 bases, J lost 4 bases, and 4 bases stayed unmatched. Germline V gene data show CDR1 as SGHNT and CDR2 as YYREEE (reference sequence). The CDR3 nucleotides are TGTGCCAGCAGCTTGGGTCCAGCGGGAGGAGAGACCCAGTACTTC. The encoded protein is CASSLGPAGGETQYF.

The rearrangement uses TRBV6-5 and TRBJ2-7, with 8 positions matching TRBD2. Germline values: CDR1 MNHEY, CDR2 SVGAGI. V was clipped by 5 bases and J by 6 bases; unmatched bases: 12. The CDR3 sequence is 15 residues long. The CDR3 reads CASSREGREGLEQYF. The CDR3 DNA is TGTGCCAGCAGTCGGGAGGGGAGAGAGGGGCTCGAGCAGTACTTC.

The chain combines TRBV19 with TRBJ2-3; no clear D. This CDR3 contains 11 residues. CDR1 and CDR2 (germline): LNHDA, SQIVND (reference sequence). Trimming pared 3 bases from V and 8 bases from J, leaving 6 bases between. The CDR3 sequence is CASSILSTQYF. DNA for the CDR3: TGTGCCAGTAGTATTCTCTCTACGCAGTATTTT.

This chain uses TRBV29-1 with TRBJ1-3; D is unclear. The CDR3 is 12 amino acids. Germline CDR1 and CDR2: SQVTM and ANQGSEA. Trimming left V 4 bases short and J 0 bases short, with 4 bases between. CDR3 region: CSVASSGNTIYF. CDR3 sequence (DNA): TGCAGCGTTGCGTCCTCTGGAAACACCATATATTTT.

This chain connects TRBV25-1 to TRBJ2-1; TRBD2 aligns across 7 bases. Germline V CDR1 and CDR2: MGHDK, SYGVNS. J was trimmed by 4 bases and V by 10 bases; bases with no gene match: 13. This CDR3 region has 15 residues. This CDR3 is CATQPSSGEYNEQFF. The CDR3 DNA follows: TGTGCCACCCAACCGTCTAGCGGAGAATACAATGAGCAGTTCTTC.

About this clone: A junction boundary mismatches the germline segment, possibly from a read error. Written as DNA, the CDR3 is TGTTCCAGCAGCGCCCTAGCGGGAGGTCGCAGGGTAGAGACCCAGTACTTC. It specifies CSSSALAGGRRVETQYF. The rearrangement joins TRBV7-9 to TRBJ2-5; 11 bases are shared with TRBD2. This CDR3 comprises 17 residues. Germline V gives CDR1 SEHNR, CDR2 FQNEAQ (reference sequence).

The J gene is TRBJ2-5, the V gene TRBV5-1, with a possible D match to TRBD1 (5 bases). Trimming took off 0 bases at V and 4 bases at J, with 13 bases between the two ends. Germline lookup yields CDR1 SGHRS and CDR2 YFSETQ. The CDR3 sequence is 15 residues long. CDR3 residues: CASSLAGPARETQYF. The CDR3 DNA is TGCGCCAGCAGCTTGGCAGGGCCGGCGAGAGAGACCCAGTACTTC.

The genes are TRBV12-5 and TRBJ2-2, with 8 positions matching TRBD1. The CDR3 loop spans 18 amino acids. The V segment lost 1 base and the J segment 3 bases; nucleotides outside the gene matches: 10. The germline gives CDR1 LGHNT, CDR2 FRNRAP. CDR3 loop: CASGLGAGGRWHTGELFF. For the CDR3, the DNA is TGTGCTAGTGGTTTGGGGGCAGGGGGCCGTTGGCACACCGGGGAGCTGTTTTTT.

The rearrangement uses TRBV6-1 and TRBJ2-5; 9 nucleotides line up with TRBD1. The germline V gene encodes CDR1 MNHNS and CDR2 SASEGT. CDR3 length equals 15 residues. V trimming: 5 bases; J trimming: 5 bases; junction bases outside the gene matches: 9. In DNA, the CDR3 is TGTGCCAGCAGTCCTCCGGGACAGGGAGGGGAGACCCAGTACTTC. Translation: CASSPPGQGGETQYF.

The V call is TRBV4-1, the J call TRBJ2-1; TRBD2 aligns across 7 bases. V lost 6 bases and J lost 5; bases outside the gene matches: 7. Germline assignment: CDR1 MGHRA and CDR2 YSYEKL. The CDR3 totals 14 residues. CDR3 loop: CASSRRESNNEQFF. CDR3 nucleotide sequence: TGCGCCAGCAGTAGGCGGGAGAGTAACAATGAGCAGTTCTTC.

This chain connects TRBV27 to TRBJ2-3, with 10 bases aligning to TRBD2. Germline V gene lookup returns CDR1 MNHEY and CDR2 SMNVEV (reference sequence). The CDR3 spans 15 residues. V dropped 10 bases and J dropped 3; count of bases not matched to a gene: 10. In DNA form, the CDR3 reads TGTGCCACAACATTAGCGGGGGGACTTACAGATACGCAGTATTTT. Translated: CATTLAGGLTDTQYF.

The V call is TRBV6-4, the J call TRBJ2-1; maybe TRBD1 (6 bases). Between the trimmed V and J ends, which lost 6 bases and 5 bases, there was a span of 11 bases. Germline CDR1 reads MRHNA; CDR2 reads SNTAGT. This CDR3 spans 13 amino acids. The CDR3 DNA reads TGTGCCAGCAGCGCAGGGGCTCACAATGAGCAGTTCTTC. Translation: CASSAGAHNEQFF.

The V gene is TRBV6-1, the J gene TRBJ1-1, with D possibly TRBD1 on 5 matching bases. This CDR3 is 13 amino acids long. Trimming took 2 bases from V and 4 from J, leaving 8 bases between them. Germline V lookup: CDR1 MNHNS, CDR2 SASEGT. CDR3 residues: CASSEFRGTEAFF. For the CDR3, the DNA is TGTGCCAGCAGTGAATTTAGGGGCACTGAAGCTTTCTTT.

The chain is built from TRBV5-1 and TRBJ2-5; a possible D gene is TRBD2 (5 bases). CDR1 and CDR2 (germline): SGHRS, YFSETQ. Trimming took 5 bases from V and 7 from J, leaving 18 bases between them. This CDR3 region has 14 residues. The CDR3 here is CASSFGEEGATQYF. In DNA form, the CDR3 reads TGCGCCAGCAGTTTTGGAGAAGAGGGCGCGACCCAGTACTTC. Full variable domain (missing parts from reference TRBV5-1 and TRBJ2-5): KAGVTQTPRYLIKTRGQQVTLSCSPISGHRSVSWYQQTPGQGLQFLFEYFSETQRNKGNFPGRFSGRQFSNSRSEMNVSTLELGDSALYLCASSFGEEGATQYFGPGTRLLVL.

To note about this clone: A read error may account for a junction end that differs from germline. The chain recombines TRBV7-2 with TRBJ1-2; D ambiguous. The germline gives CDR1 SGHTA, CDR2 FQGNSA. The CDR3 has 11 residues. CDR3 bases: TGTGCCAGCAGCTTACGCGCACGGTCGGCCTTC. This encodes CASSLRARSAF.

The chain's CDR3 is CATSRDRIPSGANVLTF. CDR3 nucleotide sequence: TGTGCCACCAGCAGAGATAGAATTCCTTCTGGGGCCAACGTCCTGACTTTC. The V call is TRBV15, the J call TRBJ2-6, with D unclear. Trimming pared 0 bases from V and 1 base from J, leaving 10 bases between. The length of the CDR3 is 17 residues. Germline loops: CDR1 LNHNV, CDR2 YYDKDF (reference sequence).

V usage is TRBV5-1 and J usage is TRBJ2-2; D is ambiguous. Trimming cost V 4 bases and J 6 bases, with 19 bases left between them. The CDR3 is 16 residues long. Germline V gene lookup returns CDR1 SGHRS and CDR2 YFSETQ. The CDR3 reads CASSLYLWASPGELFF. The CDR3 nucleotides are TGCGCCAGCAGCCTATACCTATGGGCCTCGCCCGGGGAGCTGTTTTTT.

In its sample, this clone was seen a few times. The gene calls are TRBV11-2 and TRBJ2-1; 11 nucleotides align to TRBD2. There are 16 residues in the CDR3. The J segment lost 10 bases and the V segment lost 4 bases, leaving 12 bases of the junction unmatched. CDR1 and CDR2 (germline): SGHAT, FQNNGV. The CDR3 sequence: CASSSFSGRAAGEQFF. CDR3 bases: TGTGCCAGCAGCTCCTTTAGCGGGAGGGCCGCGGGGGAGCAGTTCTTC.

The chain recombines TRBV5-8 with TRBJ2-5; TRBD2 agrees at 9 bases. CDR1 is SGHTS, CDR2 YDEGEE, per germline. The CDR3 loop spans 14 amino acids. After removal of 4 bases from V and 2 bases from J, the junction contained 3 bases not matched to a gene. The CDR3 DNA is TGTGCCAGCAGCCCGGGACTAGCTCAAGAGACCCAGTACTTC. As protein: CASSPGLAQETQYF.

The chain links TRBV2 to TRBJ2-5; TRBD1 might be the D (6 bases). CDR3 size: 15 residues. The germline V gene encodes CDR1 SNHLY and CDR2 FYNNEI. With 3 bases removed from V and 1 base from J, the gap between germline ends came to 12 bases. CDR3 DNA sequence: TGTGCCAGCAGTGACCCGGACAGTTTCCAAGAGACCCAGTACTTC. Translated: CASSDPDSFQETQYF.

This rearrangement joins TRBV7-9 to TRBJ2-7; 10 bases agree with TRBD2. Germline V gene data show CDR1 as SEHNR and CDR2 as FQNEAQ (reference sequence). The CDR3 loop spans 14 amino acids. V lost 2 bases, J lost 4 bases, and 2 bases stayed unmatched. The CDR3 nucleotides are TGTGCCAGCAGCTTACCGGGACTAGCGTACGAGCAGTACTTC. Translated, it gives CASSLPGLAYEQYF.

The chain links TRBV5-1 to TRBJ2-1; 10 nucleotides match TRBD2. The CDR3 length is 16 residues. The germline CDR1 and CDR2 sequences are SGHRS and YFSETQ. J was trimmed by 4 bases and V by 4 bases; bases with no gene match: 8. CDR3 DNA: TGCGCCAGCAGCGGGACCCTAGCGGGGGTATACAATGAGCAGTTCTTC. Translated: CASSGTLAGVYNEQFF.

The DNA for the CDR3 is TGTGCCAGCAGCCCCCGCCAGGGGCCTTCCTACGAGCAGTACTTC. It translates to CASSPRQGPSYEQYF. This rearrangement joins TRBV7-9 to TRBJ2-7; D possibly corresponds to TRBD1 (6 bases). This CDR3 has 15 residues. Trimming left V 5 bases short and J 1 base short, with 15 bases between. Germline V gives CDR1 SEHNR, CDR2 FQNEAQ (reference sequence).

This clone was recorded once. The V and J genes are TRBV28 and TRBJ1-5; the D gene is possibly TRBD1 (5 bases). V was clipped by 2 bases and J by 11 bases, with 13 bases between them. This CDR3 is built from 13 residues. The germline V gene has CDR1 MDHEN and CDR2 SYDVKM. For the CDR3, the DNA is TGTGCCAGCAGTTTAAGGGGTTGGGCAGCCCAGCATTTT. It codes for CASSLRGWAAQHF.

The chain employs TRBV20-1 and TRBJ1-1, with TRBD1 matching over 7 bases. The J segment lost 9 bases and the V segment lost 4 bases, leaving 2 bases of the junction unmatched. Germline CDR1 DFQATT, CDR2 SNEGSKA (reference sequence). The CDR3 consists of 10 residues. This chain's CDR3 is CSAMGQKAFF. CDR3 DNA sequence: TGCAGTGCTATGGGACAGAAAGCTTTCTTT.

This clone was counted between two and nine times. The chain carries TRBV5-1 and TRBJ1-3, with D possibly being TRBD1 (6 bases). V was cut by 4 bases and J by 0 bases, with 8 bases left in between. The CDR3 is made up of 14 amino acids. Germline V gene lookup returns CDR1 SGHRS and CDR2 YFSETQ. DNA of the CDR3: TGCGCCAGCAGCCTACAGGGCTCTGGAAACACCATATATTTT. Amino acids: CASSLQGSGNTIYF.

By frequency in the sample, this clone is medium-sized. The CDR3 spells CASSHADRNTQYF. CDR3 nucleotide sequence: TGTGCCAGCAGCCACGCGGACAGAAATACGCAGTATTTT. The V call is TRBV4-2, the J call TRBJ2-3, with D possibly TRBD1 on 6 matching bases. V was clipped by 3 bases and J by 7 bases, with 11 bases between them. In germline, CDR1 is LGHNA, CDR2 YNFKEQ. This CDR3 has 13 amino acids.